What follows are 19 T cell receptor beta chains derived from one specimen sequenced in a study of patients and donors after allogeneic stem cell transplantation. From the RT-PCR reads, TCRdb called clonotypes with MiXCR, one entry per CDR3 protein. The repertoire holds about a million distinct CDR3 sequences, with about a sixth as singletons. Sequencing was done on a sample of blood, either unsorted or a sorted T cell fraction (not recorded which). The receptors originated from a human donor who was either an allogeneic HSCT recipient or a stem cell or donor lymphocyte infusion donor (not recorded which). It is not recorded whose cells these are; they may come from a transplant donor.

This clonotype showed up just a few times. The V gene is TRBV2, the J gene TRBJ1-5, with D possibly TRBD1 on 6 matching bases. The CDR3 runs 15 residues. Trimming took off 4 bases at V and 3 bases at J, with 13 bases between the two ends. The germline V gene has CDR1 SNHLY and CDR2 FYNNEI. The CDR3 sequence: CASSVIGQINQPQHF. The CDR3 bases are TGTGCCAGCAGTGTCATCGGACAGATCAATCAGCCCCAGCATTTT. Full variable domain (missing parts from reference TRBV2 and TRBJ1-5): EPEVTQTPSHQVTQMGQEVILRCVPISNHLYFYWYRQILGQKVEFLVSFYNNEISEKSEIFDDQFSVERPDGSNFTLKIRSTKLEDSAMYFCASSVIGQINQPQHFGDGTRLSIL.

This clonotype was observed a few times. This chain links TRBV20-1 with TRBJ2-2; 9 bases match TRBD2. J gave up 5 bases and V 0 bases, and 13 bases lay outside the gene matches. Germline lookup yields CDR1 DFQATT and CDR2 SNEGSKA (reference sequence). This CDR3 contains 18 residues. The CDR3 loop reads CSARDWSSGGTGTGELFF. For the CDR3, the DNA is TGCAGTGCTAGAGATTGGAGTAGCGGGGGCACGGGTACCGGGGAGCTGTTTTTT.

The J gene is TRBJ2-7, the V gene TRBV2; D remains ambiguous. CDR1 and CDR2 (germline): SNHLY, FYNNEI. V shed 7 bases and J shed 5 bases, with 6 bases lying between them. This CDR3 has 10 residues. CDR3 nucleotides: TGTGCCAGCATGGTCGACGAGCAGTACTTC. This sequence encodes CASMVDEQYF.

This clonotype was observed a few times. The rearrangement joins TRBV7-8 to TRBJ1-2; no definite D call. There are 14 residues in the CDR3. Germline V gives CDR1 SGHVS, CDR2 FQNEAQ. V lost 2 bases to trimming and J lost 0 bases, with 7 bases between them. The CDR3 bases are TGTGCCAGCAGCTTACAGGACGCTAACTATGGCTACACCTTC. Translating gives CASSLQDANYGYTF.

This clonotype was seen more than once but under ten times. The rearrangement uses TRBV6-1 and TRBJ2-3; TRBD2 matches 12 bases. After removal of 6 bases from V and 8 bases from J, the junction contained 12 bases not matched to a gene. Per the germline V gene, CDR1 is MNHNS and CDR2 is SASEGT. The CDR3 spans 16 residues. CDR3 loop: CASSTPSGGAGGTQYF. Written as DNA, the CDR3 is TGTGCCAGCAGCACGCCTAGCGGGGGGGCCGGGGGTACGCAGTATTTT.

The rearrangement links TRBV20-1 to TRBJ2-7; 11 bases map to TRBD1. V trimming: 3 bases; J trimming: 1 base; junction bases outside the gene matches: 8. The germline V gene encodes CDR1 DFQATT and CDR2 SNEGSKA (reference sequence). This CDR3 has 16 amino acids. The CDR3 is CSARRGRDRGSYEQYF. CDR3 bases: TGCAGTGCTAGGAGGGGGAGGGACAGGGGGTCCTACGAGCAGTACTTC.

The chain recombines TRBV12-3 or TRBV12-4 with TRBJ2-3, with D unclear. This CDR3 is 14 amino acids long. Trimming took 1 base from V and 2 from J, leaving 7 bases between them. The CDR3 loop reads CASSLVRDTDTQYF. The CDR3, as DNA: TGTGCCAGCAGTTTAGTACGAGACACAGATACGCAGTATTTT.

The sample holds many counts of this clonotype. The V call is TRBV11-2, the J call TRBJ2-1; the D is unclear. Looked up from germline, CDR1 is SGHAT and CDR2 is FQNNGV. V gave up 3 bases and J gave up 5 bases, with 14 bases separating them. The CDR3 is 15 amino acids. The CDR3 spells CASSFLGRNNNEQFF. The CDR3 DNA sequence: TGTGCCAGCAGCTTTCTTGGACGGAATAACAATGAGCAGTTCTTC.

This chain connects TRBV7-3 to TRBJ2-5; D perhaps matches TRBD2 (6 bases). Per germline, CDR1 SGHTA and CDR2 FQGTGA. The CDR3 contains 12 residues. Trimming cost V 4 bases and J 7 bases, with 10 bases left between them. Written as DNA, the CDR3 is TGTGCCAGCAGCTCTTTGGGGGGGACCCAGTACTTC. It encodes CASSSLGGTQYF.

This clonotype was detected many times. The V and J genes are TRBV20-1 and TRBJ1-4; D is perhaps TRBD1 (5 bases). CDR1 is DFQATT and CDR2 is SNEGSKA in the germline V gene (reference sequence). Trimming took 2 bases from V and 7 from J, leaving 11 bases between them. This CDR3 has 13 residues. CDR3 in amino acids: CSARRQGGEKLFF. CDR3 DNA: TGCAGTGCTAGAAGGCAGGGAGGTGAAAAACTGTTTTTT.

There are a few counts of this clonotype. The chain couples TRBV6-5 to TRBJ2-1; 8 bases are a match to TRBD2. The V and J ends lost 3 bases and 9 bases, in that order; junction bases with no gene match: 13. CDR3 size: 16 residues. Germline V gives CDR1 MNHEY, CDR2 SVGAGI. CDR3 protein: CASSYIGGAFLREQFF. The CDR3, as DNA: TGTGCCAGCAGTTATATCGGGGGGGCCTTCCTCCGTGAGCAGTTCTTC.

This clonotype was seen a few times. The gene calls are TRBV6-1 and TRBJ1-2; D is perhaps TRBD1 (5 bases). The CDR3 has 15 residues. Between the trimmed V and J ends, which lost 6 bases and 2 bases, there was a span of 16 bases. Germline values: CDR1 MNHNS, CDR2 SASEGT. CDR3 bases: TGTGCCAGCAGCCGCGGCCCCAGGGAGAACTATGGCTACACCTTC. This gives the protein CASSRGPRENYGYTF.

This clonotype has only a few counts. CDR3 sequence: CASSLDRGSSYNEQFF. CDR3 nucleotide sequence: TGTGCCAGCAGTTTGGACAGGGGGTCCTCCTACAATGAGCAGTTCTTC. The rearrangement links TRBV12-3 or TRBV12-4 to TRBJ2-1; TRBD1 matches at 10 bases. The CDR3 contains 16 residues. V dropped 3 bases and J dropped 0; count of bases not matched to a gene: 2.

The DNA for the CDR3 is TGCAGTGCCGCCCCCCCCGGGACTAGTAAGAGCGAGCAGTACTTC. It encodes CSAAPPGTSKSEQYF. V gene TRBV20-1 combines with J gene TRBJ2-7; TRBD2 agrees at 8 bases. The trim removed 6 bases at V and 6 bases at J, leaving 16 bases unmatched. CDR1 DFQATT and CDR2 SNEGSKA come from the germline V gene (reference sequence). The CDR3 spans 15 residues.

The V and J genes are TRBV2 and TRBJ2-7; 7 nucleotides line up with TRBD1. The CDR3 is 15 residues long. With 4 bases clipped from V and 3 bases from J, the junction kept 9 bases outside the gene matches. Germline V gene data show CDR1 as SNHLY and CDR2 as FYNNEI. The CDR3 sequence: CASSGIWDRDYEQYF. The CDR3, as DNA: TGTGCCAGCAGTGGGATTTGGGACAGAGACTACGAGCAGTACTTC. Variable domain in full (rest from reference TRBV2 and TRBJ2-7): EPEVTQTPSHQVTQMGQEVILRCVPISNHLYFYWYRQILGQKVEFLVSFYNNEISEKSEIFDDQFSVERPDGSNFTLKIRSTKLEDSAMYFCASSGIWDRDYEQYFGPGTRLTVT.

This rearrangement joins TRBV15 to TRBJ2-3, with a possible D match to TRBD2 (7 bases). The CDR3 covers 13 residues. The V and J ends lost 9 bases and 2 bases respectively, with 12 bases between them. In germline, CDR1 is LNHNV, CDR2 YYDKDF (reference sequence). CDR3 region: CATGGGPTDTQYF. The CDR3 DNA reads TGTGCCACGGGAGGGGGACCCACAGATACGCAGTATTTT.

This clonotype was observed a handful of times. In DNA form, the CDR3 reads TGCAGTGCTAGAGGTCGGGGGGACTCCTACAATGAGCAGTTCTTC. It specifies CSARGRGDSYNEQFF. The chain uses TRBV20-1 and TRBJ2-1; the match to TRBD2 covers 7 bases. The CDR3 loop spans 15 amino acids. V shed 1 base, J shed 0 bases, and the junction held 3 bases outside the gene matches. The germline CDR1 and CDR2 sequences are DFQATT and SNEGSKA (reference sequence).

The V gene is TRBV5-1, the J gene TRBJ1-1; 9 bases map to TRBD1. The CDR3 has 14 amino acids. With 4 bases clipped from V and 3 bases from J, the junction kept 4 bases outside the gene matches. The germline gives CDR1 SGHRS, CDR2 YFSETQ. The DNA for the CDR3 is TGCGCCAGCAGCGGGACAGGGTGGGACACTGAAGCTTTCTTT. Its translation: CASSGTGWDTEAFF.

The V gene is TRBV7-9, the J gene TRBJ2-1; maybe TRBD2 (6 bases). V lost 0 bases, J lost 8 bases, and 11 bases lay in between. The CDR3 contains 14 residues. The germline CDR1 and CDR2 sequences are SEHNR and FQNEAQ (reference sequence). This CDR3 reads CASSLANWGDEQFF. Written as DNA, the CDR3 is TGTGCCAGCAGCTTAGCGAATTGGGGGGATGAGCAGTTCTTC.